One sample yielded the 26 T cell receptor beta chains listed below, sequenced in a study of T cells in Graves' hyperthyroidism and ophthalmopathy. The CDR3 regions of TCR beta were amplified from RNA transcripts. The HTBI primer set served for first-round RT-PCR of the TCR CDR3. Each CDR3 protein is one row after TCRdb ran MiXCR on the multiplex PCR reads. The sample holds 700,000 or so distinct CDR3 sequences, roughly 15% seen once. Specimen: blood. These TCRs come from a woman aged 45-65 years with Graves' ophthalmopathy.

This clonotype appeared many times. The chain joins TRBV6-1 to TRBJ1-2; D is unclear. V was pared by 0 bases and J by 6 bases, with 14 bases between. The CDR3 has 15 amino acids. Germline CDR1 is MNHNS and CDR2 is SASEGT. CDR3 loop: CASSEARGRGNGYTF. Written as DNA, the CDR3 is TGTGCCAGCAGTGAAGCGCGTGGGAGAGGGAATGGCTACACCTTC.

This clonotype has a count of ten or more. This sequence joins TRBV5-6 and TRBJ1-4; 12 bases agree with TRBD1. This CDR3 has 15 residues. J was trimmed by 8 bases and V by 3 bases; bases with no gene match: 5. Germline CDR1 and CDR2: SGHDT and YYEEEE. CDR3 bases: TGTGCCAGCAGCTCGACCGGGACAGGGGGCGAAAAACTGTTTTTT. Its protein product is CASSSTGTGGEKLFF.

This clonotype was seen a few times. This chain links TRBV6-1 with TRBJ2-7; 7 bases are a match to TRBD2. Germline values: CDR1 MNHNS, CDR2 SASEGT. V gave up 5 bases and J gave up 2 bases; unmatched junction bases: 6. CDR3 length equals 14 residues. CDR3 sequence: CASSYGGGTYEQYF. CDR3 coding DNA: TGTGCCAGCAGTTATGGGGGGGGAACCTACGAGCAGTACTTC.

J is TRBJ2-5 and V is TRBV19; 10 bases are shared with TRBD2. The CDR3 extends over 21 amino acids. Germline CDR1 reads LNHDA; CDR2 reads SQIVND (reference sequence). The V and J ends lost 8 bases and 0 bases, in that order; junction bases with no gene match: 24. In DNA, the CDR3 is TGTGCCAGTTTAGGAGAGGGCCAGCGGGAGGGCCCATCGAAGGACCAAGAGACCCAGTACTTC. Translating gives CASLGEGQREGPSKDQETQYF.

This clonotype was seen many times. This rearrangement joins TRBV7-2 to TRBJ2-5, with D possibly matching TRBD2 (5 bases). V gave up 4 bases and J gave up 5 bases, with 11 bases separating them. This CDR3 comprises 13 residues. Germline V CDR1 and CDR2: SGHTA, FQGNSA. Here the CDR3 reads CASSYLASETQYF. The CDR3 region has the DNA TGTGCCAGCAGCTACCTAGCTTCCGAGACCCAGTACTTC.

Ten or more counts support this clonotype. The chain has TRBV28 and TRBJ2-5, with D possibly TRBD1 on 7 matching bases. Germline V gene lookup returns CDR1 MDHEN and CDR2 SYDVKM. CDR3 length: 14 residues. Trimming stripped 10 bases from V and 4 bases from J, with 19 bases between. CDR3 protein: CATSPPGGRETQYF. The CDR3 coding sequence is TGTGCCACCTCCCCACCAGGGGGGCGAGAGACCCAGTACTTC.

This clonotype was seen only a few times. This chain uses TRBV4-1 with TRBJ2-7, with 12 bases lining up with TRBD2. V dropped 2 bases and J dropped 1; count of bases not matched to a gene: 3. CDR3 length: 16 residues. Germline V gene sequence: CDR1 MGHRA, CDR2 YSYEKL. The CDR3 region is CASSQQLAGGSYEQYF. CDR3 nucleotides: TGCGCCAGCAGCCAACAACTAGCGGGGGGTTCCTACGAGCAGTACTTC.

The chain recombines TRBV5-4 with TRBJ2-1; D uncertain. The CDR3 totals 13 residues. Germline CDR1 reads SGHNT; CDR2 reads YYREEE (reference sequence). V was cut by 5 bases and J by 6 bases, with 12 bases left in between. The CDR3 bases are TGTGCCAGCAGTCCAAGGGTGACCAATGAGCAGTTCTTC. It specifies CASSPRVTNEQFF.

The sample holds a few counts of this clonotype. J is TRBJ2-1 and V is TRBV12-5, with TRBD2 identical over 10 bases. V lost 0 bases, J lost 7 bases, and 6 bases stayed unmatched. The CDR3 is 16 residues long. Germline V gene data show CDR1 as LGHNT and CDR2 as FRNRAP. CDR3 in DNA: TGTGCTAGTGGTTTGGTTGCTAGCGGGGGTTATAATGAGCAGTTCTTC. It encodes CASGLVASGGYNEQFF.

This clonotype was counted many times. DNA for the CDR3: TGCAGTGCTATGCGGGGGGTTGGGACTGAAGCTTTCTTT. This encodes CSAMRGVGTEAFF. This chain uses TRBV20-1 with TRBJ1-1; TRBD1 might be the D (5 bases). Trimming stripped 4 bases from V and 5 bases from J, with 14 bases between. CDR1 is DFQATT and CDR2 is SNEGSKA in the germline V gene (reference sequence). The CDR3 sequence is 13 residues long.

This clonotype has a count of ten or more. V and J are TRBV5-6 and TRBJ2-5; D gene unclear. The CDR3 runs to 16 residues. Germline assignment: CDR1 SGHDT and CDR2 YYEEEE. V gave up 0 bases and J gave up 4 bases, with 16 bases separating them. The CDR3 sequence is CASSLAAVSIRETQYF. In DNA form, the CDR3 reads TGTGCCAGCAGCTTGGCCGCTGTGTCTATCCGAGAGACCCAGTACTTC.

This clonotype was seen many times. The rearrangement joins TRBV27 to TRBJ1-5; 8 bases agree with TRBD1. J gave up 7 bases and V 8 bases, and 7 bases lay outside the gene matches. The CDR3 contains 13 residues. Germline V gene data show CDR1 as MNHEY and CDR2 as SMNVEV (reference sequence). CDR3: CASRDRSGQPQHF. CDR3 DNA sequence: TGTGCCAGCCGGGACAGGTCGGGGCAGCCCCAGCATTTT.

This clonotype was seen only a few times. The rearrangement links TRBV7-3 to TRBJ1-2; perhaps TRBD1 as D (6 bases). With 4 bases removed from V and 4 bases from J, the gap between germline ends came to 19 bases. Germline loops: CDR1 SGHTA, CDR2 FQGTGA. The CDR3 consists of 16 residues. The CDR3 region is CASSSADRRGFYGYTF. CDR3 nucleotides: TGTGCCAGCAGCTCCGCCGACAGGAGGGGATTCTATGGCTACACCTTC.

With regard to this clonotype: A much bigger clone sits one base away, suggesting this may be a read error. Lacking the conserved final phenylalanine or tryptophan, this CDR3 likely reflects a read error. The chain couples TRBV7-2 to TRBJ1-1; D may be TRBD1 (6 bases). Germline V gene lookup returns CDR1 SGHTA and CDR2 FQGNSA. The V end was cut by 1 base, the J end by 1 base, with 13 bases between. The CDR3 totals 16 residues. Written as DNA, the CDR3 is TGTGCCAGCAGCTTAGAGGGGGGGGGTCGGAACACTGAAGCTTTCTCT. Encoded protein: CASSLEGGGRNTEAFS.

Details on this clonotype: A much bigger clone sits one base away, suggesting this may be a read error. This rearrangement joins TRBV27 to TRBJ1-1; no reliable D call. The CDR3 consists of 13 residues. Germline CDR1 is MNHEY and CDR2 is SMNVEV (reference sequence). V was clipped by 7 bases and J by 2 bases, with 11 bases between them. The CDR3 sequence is CASKLADNTEAFF. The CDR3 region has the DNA TGTGCCAGCAAGTTGGCGGATAACACTGAAGCTTTCTTT.

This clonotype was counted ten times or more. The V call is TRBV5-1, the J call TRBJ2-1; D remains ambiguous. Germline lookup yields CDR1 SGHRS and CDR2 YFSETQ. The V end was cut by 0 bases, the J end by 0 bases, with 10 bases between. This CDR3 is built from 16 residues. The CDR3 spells CASSLAIASSYNEQFF. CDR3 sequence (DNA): TGCGCCAGCAGCTTGGCCATAGCAAGCTCCTACAATGAGCAGTTCTTC.

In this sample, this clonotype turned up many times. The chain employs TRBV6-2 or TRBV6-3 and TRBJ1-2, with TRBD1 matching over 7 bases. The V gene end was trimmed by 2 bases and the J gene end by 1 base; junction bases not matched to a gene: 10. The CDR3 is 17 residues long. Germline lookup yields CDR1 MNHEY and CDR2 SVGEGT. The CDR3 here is CASSYGSGTAYNYGYTF. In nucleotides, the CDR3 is TGTGCCAGCAGTTACGGCTCCGGGACAGCTTATAACTATGGCTACACCTTC.

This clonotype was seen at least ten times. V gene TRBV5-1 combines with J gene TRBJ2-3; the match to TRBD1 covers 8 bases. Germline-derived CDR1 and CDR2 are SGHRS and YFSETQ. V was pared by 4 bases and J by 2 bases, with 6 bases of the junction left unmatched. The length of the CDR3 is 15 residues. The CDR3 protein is CASSPGQGPTDTQYF. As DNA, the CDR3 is TGCGCCAGCAGCCCTGGACAGGGACCCACAGATACGCAGTATTTT.

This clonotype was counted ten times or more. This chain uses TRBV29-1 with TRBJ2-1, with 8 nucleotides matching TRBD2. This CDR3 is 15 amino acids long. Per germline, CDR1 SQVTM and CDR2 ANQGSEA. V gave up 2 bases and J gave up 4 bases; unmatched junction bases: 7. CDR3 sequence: CSVELRLATYNEQFF. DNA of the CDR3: TGCAGCGTTGAACTCCGACTAGCGACTTACAATGAGCAGTTCTTC.

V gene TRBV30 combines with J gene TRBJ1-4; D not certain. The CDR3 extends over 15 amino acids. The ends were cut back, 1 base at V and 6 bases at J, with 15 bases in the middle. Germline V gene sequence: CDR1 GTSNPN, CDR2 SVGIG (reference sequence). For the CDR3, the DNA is TGTGCCTGGAGTGCCCAAGGACTGATGGATGAAAAACTGTTTTTT. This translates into CAWSAQGLMDEKLFF. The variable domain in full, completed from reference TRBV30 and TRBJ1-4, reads SQTIHQWPATLVQPVGSPLSLECTVEGTSNPNLYWYRQAAGRGLQLLFYSVGIGQISSEVPQNLSASRPQDRQFILSSKKLLLSDSGFYLCAWSAQGLMDEKLFFGSGTQLSVL.

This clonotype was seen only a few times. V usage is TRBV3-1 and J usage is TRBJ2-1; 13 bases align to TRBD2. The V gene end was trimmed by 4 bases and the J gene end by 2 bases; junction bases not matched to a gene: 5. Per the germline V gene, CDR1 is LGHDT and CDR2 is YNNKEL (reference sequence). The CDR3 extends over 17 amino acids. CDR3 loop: CASSRKTSGRTYNEQFF. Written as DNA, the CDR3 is TGTGCCAGCAGCCGAAAGACTAGCGGGAGGACCTACAATGAGCAGTTCTTC.

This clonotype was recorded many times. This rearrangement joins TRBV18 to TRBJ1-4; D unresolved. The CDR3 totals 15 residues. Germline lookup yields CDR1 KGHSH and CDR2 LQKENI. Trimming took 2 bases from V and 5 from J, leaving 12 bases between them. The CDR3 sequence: CASSPSNRYNEKLFF. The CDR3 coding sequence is TGTGCCAGCTCACCATCTAACCGCTACAATGAAAAACTGTTTTTT.

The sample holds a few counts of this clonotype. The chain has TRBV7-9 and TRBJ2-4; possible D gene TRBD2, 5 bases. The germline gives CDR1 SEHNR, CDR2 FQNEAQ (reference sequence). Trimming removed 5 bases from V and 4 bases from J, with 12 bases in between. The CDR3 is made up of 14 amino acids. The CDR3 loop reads CASSPDFTKNIQYF. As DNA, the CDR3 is TGTGCCAGCAGCCCGGACTTTACGAAAAACATTCAGTACTTC.

The CDR3 nucleotides read TGTGCCAGCAGTTTGGATAGCGGGATTGTCGAGCAGTACTTC. Amino acids: CASSLDSGIVEQYF. V usage is TRBV28 and J usage is TRBJ2-7; TRBD2 agrees at 8 bases. The ends lost 3 bases at V and 6 bases at J; junction bases unmatched: 7. CDR1 MDHEN and CDR2 SYDVKM come from the germline V gene. CDR3 length: 14 residues.

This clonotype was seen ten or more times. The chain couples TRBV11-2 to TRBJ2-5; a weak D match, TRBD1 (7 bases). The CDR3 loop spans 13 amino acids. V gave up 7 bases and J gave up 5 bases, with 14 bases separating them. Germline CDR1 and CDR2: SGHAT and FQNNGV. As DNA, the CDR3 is TGTGCCAGCAACGGAGGGGGCCGGGAGACCCAGTACTTC. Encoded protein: CASNGGGRETQYF.

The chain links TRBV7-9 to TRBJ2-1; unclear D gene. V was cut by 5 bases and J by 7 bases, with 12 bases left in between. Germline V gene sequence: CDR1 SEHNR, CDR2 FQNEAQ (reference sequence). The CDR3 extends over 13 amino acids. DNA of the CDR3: TGTGCCAGCAGCCCCTTTATTGGGAATGAGCAGTTCTTC. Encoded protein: CASSPFIGNEQFF.